This is a list of T cell receptor beta chains from one sample in a study of blood T cell repertoires in COVID-19. TCRdb's table, derived via immunoSEQ multiplex PCR, lists solely in-frame clones and lacks some. The sample has about 140,000 clones, roughly 86% seen once. The sample consisted of peripheral blood. Receptors originate from a woman aged 55-70 years with acute or convalescent COVID-19. CDR3s include the opening cysteine and the closing phenylalanine or tryptophan. The order of the fields is D gene, clone size, J gene, V gene, CDR3 protein, CDR3 DNA. The D gene is left open where the match is weak. Size tells how often a clone was seen (once, few, many) or the class of an expanded clone, and some rows leave it out.

d_gene: -; abundance: -; j_gene: TRBJ2-7; v_gene: TRBV12-3/TRBV12-4; CDR3aa: CASGQGTYEQYF; CDR3nt: TGTGCCAGCGGTCAGGGGACCTACGAGCAGTACTTC
d_gene: -; abundance: -; j_gene: TRBJ1-5; v_gene: TRBV28; CDR3aa: CASSSPGGQPQHF; CDR3nt: TGTGCCAGCAGTTCCCCGGGGGGGCAGCCCCAGCATTTT
d_gene: -; abundance: few; j_gene: TRBJ1-5; v_gene: TRBV18; CDR3aa: CASSPDRDQPQHF; CDR3nt: TGTGCCAGCTCACCCGACCGGGATCAGCCCCAGCATTTT
d_gene: -; abundance: -; j_gene: TRBJ1-1; v_gene: TRBV21-1; CDR3aa: CASSTRAMTCTEAFF; CDR3nt: TGTGCCAGCAGCACGCGGGCCATGACCTGCACTGAAGCTTTCTTT
d_gene: TRBD1; abundance: -; j_gene: TRBJ1-1; v_gene: TRBV6-5; CDR3aa: CASSRQGSNTEAFF; CDR3nt: TGTGCCAGCAGTCGACAGGGGTCGAACACTGAAGCTTTCTTT
d_gene: TRBD2; abundance: once; j_gene: TRBJ2-3; v_gene: TRBV19; CDR3aa: CASSSTSGGATDTQYF; CDR3nt: TGTGCCAGTAGTTCGACTAGCGGGGGGGCCACAGATACGCAGTATTTT
d_gene: -; abundance: -; j_gene: TRBJ2-7; v_gene: TRBV12-5; CDR3aa: CASGLGRSRGRPYEQYF; CDR3nt: TGTGCTAGTGGTTTAGGCCGGTCGCGGGGGCGCCCCTACGAGCAGTACTTC
d_gene: TRBD1; abundance: -; j_gene: TRBJ1-1; v_gene: TRBV6-2/TRBV6-3; CDR3aa: CASSTYLRQGAEAFF; CDR3nt: TGTGCCAGCAGTACCTACCTGCGGCAGGGGGCTGAAGCTTTCTTT
d_gene: TRBD1; abundance: -; j_gene: TRBJ2-7; v_gene: TRBV27; CDR3aa: CASSLGRTGFSYEQYF; CDR3nt: TGTGCCAGCAGTTTAGGGCGGACAGGCTTCTCCTACGAGCAGTACTTC
d_gene: TRBD1; abundance: -; j_gene: TRBJ1-2; v_gene: TRBV7-8; CDR3aa: CASSYGQAYYGYTF; CDR3nt: TGTGCCAGCAGTTACGGACAGGCCTACTATGGCTACACCTTC
d_gene: -; abundance: -; j_gene: TRBJ1-2; v_gene: TRBV3-1/TRBV3-2; CDR3aa: CASSPLRGSLGTTAYGYTF; CDR3nt: TGTGCCAGCAGCCCCCTTAGAGGATCCCTTGGAACTACGGCTTATGGCTACACCTTC
d_gene: TRBD2; abundance: -; j_gene: TRBJ2-3; v_gene: TRBV6-2/TRBV6-3; CDR3aa: CASSGSQGRGSTDTQYF; CDR3nt: TGTGCCAGCAGTGGATCCCAAGGGCGGGGGAGCACAGATACGCAGTATTTT
d_gene: TRBD2; abundance: -; j_gene: TRBJ2-3; v_gene: TRBV19; CDR3aa: CASSDPGLAGGTVTQYF; CDR3nt: TGTGCCAGTAGCGACCCTGGACTAGCGGGGGGAACGGTTACGCAGTATTTT
d_gene: -; abundance: -; j_gene: TRBJ1-3; v_gene: TRBV7-9; CDR3aa: CASTPSGRNTIYF; CDR3nt: TGTGCCAGCACTCCCTCCGGTAGAAACACCATATATTTT
d_gene: TRBD1; abundance: -; j_gene: TRBJ1-1; v_gene: TRBV19; CDR3aa: CASSILPGTANTEAFF; CDR3nt: TGTGCCAGTAGTATACTCCCCGGGACAGCGAACACTGAAGCTTTCTTT
d_gene: -; abundance: -; j_gene: TRBJ2-7; v_gene: TRBV9; CDR3aa: CASSVTGNTGYEQYF; CDR3nt: TGTGCCAGCAGCGTGACAGGAAATACGGGCTACGAGCAGTACTTC
d_gene: -; abundance: -; j_gene: TRBJ2-5; v_gene: TRBV30; CDR3aa: CALGLFQETQYF; CDR3nt: TGTGCCCTCGGACTTTTCCAAGAGACCCAGTACTTC
d_gene: -; abundance: -; j_gene: TRBJ2-5; v_gene: TRBV24-1; CDR3aa: CATSEAASTQYF; CDR3nt: TGTGCCACCAGTGAGGCTGCTAGTACCCAGTACTTC
d_gene: -; abundance: -; j_gene: TRBJ1-1; v_gene: TRBV6-2/TRBV6-3; CDR3aa: CASSYPSIRSRNTEAFF; CDR3nt: TGTGCCAGCAGTTACCCATCGATTAGATCTCGTAACACTGAAGCTTTCTTT
d_gene: TRBD1; abundance: -; j_gene: TRBJ2-6; v_gene: TRBV3-1/TRBV3-2; CDR3aa: CASSQPTGGRSGANVLTF; CDR3nt: TGTGCCAGCAGCCAACCGACAGGGGGCCGCTCTGGGGCCAACGTCCTGACTTTC
d_gene: TRBD1; abundance: -; j_gene: TRBJ2-7; v_gene: TRBV5-1; CDR3aa: CASSWAGDRATYEQYF; CDR3nt: TGCGCCAGCAGCTGGGCGGGGGACAGGGCTACCTACGAGCAGTACTTC
d_gene: -; abundance: -; j_gene: TRBJ1-5; v_gene: TRBV4-2; CDR3aa: CASSHDGNSNQPQHF; CDR3nt: TGTGCCAGCAGTCATGACGGGAATAGCAATCAGCCCCAGCATTTT
d_gene: TRBD1; abundance: -; j_gene: TRBJ1-1; v_gene: TRBV28; CDR3aa: CASSYGQVNTEAFF; CDR3nt: TGTGCCAGCAGTTACGGACAGGTGAACACTGAAGCTTTCTTT
d_gene: -; abundance: -; j_gene: TRBJ1-1; v_gene: TRBV5-1; CDR3aa: CASSPGGHEAFF; CDR3nt: TGCGCCAGCAGCCCCGGGGGGCATGAAGCTTTCTTT
d_gene: -; abundance: -; j_gene: TRBJ1-1; v_gene: TRBV12-1; CDR3aa: CASSNHRDRFQNTEAFF; CDR3nt: TGTGCCAGCAGCAACCACCGGGACAGATTTCAAAACACTGAAGCTTTCTTT
d_gene: TRBD1; abundance: -; j_gene: TRBJ2-5; v_gene: TRBV10-3; CDR3aa: CAINRQGPQETQYF; CDR3nt: TGTGCCATCAACCGACAGGGCCCCCAAGAGACCCAGTACTTC
d_gene: -; abundance: -; j_gene: TRBJ2-7; v_gene: TRBV7-9; CDR3aa: CASSSPGIYEQYF; CDR3nt: TGTGCCAGCAGCTCCCCGGGGATCTACGAGCAGTACTTC
d_gene: TRBD1; abundance: -; j_gene: TRBJ2-5; v_gene: TRBV7-2; CDR3aa: CASSLGGGLQETQYF; CDR3nt: TGTGCCAGCAGCTTAGGAGGGGGCCTCCAAGAGACCCAGTACTTC
d_gene: TRBD1; abundance: -; j_gene: TRBJ1-2; v_gene: TRBV30; CDR3aa: CAWGLGTAYGYTF; CDR3nt: TGTGCCTGGGGGCTCGGGACAGCTTATGGCTACACCTTC
d_gene: -; abundance: few; j_gene: TRBJ2-1; v_gene: TRBV11-3; CDR3aa: CASRGWTHYNEQFF; CDR3nt: TGTGCCAGCAGGGGGTGGACACACTACAATGAGCAGTTCTTC
d_gene: -; abundance: -; j_gene: TRBJ1-2; v_gene: TRBV5-1; CDR3aa: CASSLVQGRDYGYTF; CDR3nt: TGCGCCAGCAGCTTGGTGCAGGGGAGAGACTATGGCTACACCTTC
d_gene: -; abundance: once; j_gene: TRBJ2-2; v_gene: TRBV12-3/TRBV12-4; CDR3aa: CASSVTGGELFF; CDR3nt: TGTGCCAGCAGCGTGACAGGAGGGGAGCTGTTTTTT
d_gene: -; abundance: -; j_gene: TRBJ2-7; v_gene: TRBV6-5; CDR3aa: CASSYDLGASYEQYF; CDR3nt: TGTGCCAGCAGTTACGATTTGGGGGCCTCCTACGAGCAGTACTTC
d_gene: TRBD1; abundance: few; j_gene: TRBJ2-2; v_gene: TRBV12-5; CDR3aa: CASGSRPGGVTGELFF; CDR3nt: TGTGCTAGTGGTTCACGACCAGGGGGCGTCACCGGGGAGCTGTTTTTT
d_gene: -; abundance: once; j_gene: TRBJ1-1; v_gene: TRBV3-1/TRBV3-2; CDR3aa: CASSPYRRESTEAFF; CDR3nt: TGTGCCAGCAGTCCATACAGGCGAGAAAGCACTGAAGCTTTCTTT
d_gene: -; abundance: -; j_gene: TRBJ2-7; v_gene: TRBV20-1; CDR3aa: CSARVENEQYF; CDR3nt: TGCAGTGCTAGAGTAGAGAACGAGCAGTACTTC
d_gene: -; abundance: -; j_gene: TRBJ1-2; v_gene: TRBV7-2; CDR3aa: CASSLDRESSTF; CDR3nt: TGTGCCAGCAGCTTAGATCGTGAATCTAGCACCTTC
d_gene: -; abundance: -; j_gene: TRBJ1-2; v_gene: TRBV7-9; CDR3aa: CASSLSGRGYGYTF; CDR3nt: TGTGCCAGCAGCTTAAGTGGCAGAGGGTATGGCTACACCTTC
d_gene: -; abundance: -; j_gene: TRBJ2-3; v_gene: TRBV7-3; CDR3aa: CASSPRTGTDTQYF; CDR3nt: TGTGCCAGCAGCCCCAGGACGGGGACAGATACGCAGTATTTT
d_gene: -; abundance: -; j_gene: TRBJ1-1; v_gene: TRBV2; CDR3aa: CASSGRGRETEAFF; CDR3nt: TGTGCCAGCAGTGGTCGGGGGAGAGAGACTGAAGCTTTCTTT
d_gene: -; abundance: -; j_gene: TRBJ1-1; v_gene: TRBV7-8; CDR3aa: CASSRGPNWNTEAFF; CDR3nt: TGTGCCAGCAGCCGTGGGCCCAACTGGAACACTGAAGCTTTCTTT
d_gene: -; abundance: -; j_gene: TRBJ2-7; v_gene: TRBV30; CDR3aa: CASLTQGGSYEQYF; CDR3nt: TGTGCCTCCCTTACGCAGGGGGGCTCCTACGAGCAGTACTTC
d_gene: TRBD2; abundance: -; j_gene: TRBJ2-5; v_gene: TRBV15; CDR3aa: CATSRVGGGALETQYF; CDR3nt: TGTGCCACCAGCAGAGTGGGCGGGGGGGCTTTGGAGACCCAGTACTTC
d_gene: -; abundance: once; j_gene: TRBJ1-6; v_gene: TRBV6-5; CDR3aa: CASRAGFNSPLHF; CDR3nt: TGTGCCAGCAGGGCAGGCTTCAATTCACCCCTCCACTTT
d_gene: -; abundance: -; j_gene: TRBJ2-5; v_gene: TRBV6-5; CDR3aa: CASKEGAGGETQYF; CDR3nt: TGTGCCAGCAAGGAGGGGGCTGGGGGAGAGACCCAGTACTTC
d_gene: TRBD2; abundance: -; j_gene: TRBJ2-3; v_gene: TRBV6-5; CDR3aa: CASSSAGGDSDTQYF; CDR3nt: TGTGCCAGCAGTTCCGCGGGGGGGGACTCGGATACGCAGTATTTT
d_gene: TRBD2; abundance: -; j_gene: TRBJ2-3; v_gene: TRBV7-2; CDR3aa: CASSPNRGAGAHTDTQYF; CDR3nt: TGTGCCAGCAGCCCAAACCGTGGAGCGGGGGCCCACACAGATACGCAGTATTTT
d_gene: -; abundance: -; j_gene: TRBJ2-7; v_gene: TRBV28; CDR3aa: CASSLRQVQEQYF; CDR3nt: TGTGCCAGCAGCCTGCGACAGGTGCAGGAGCAGTACTTC
d_gene: -; abundance: few; j_gene: TRBJ2-2; v_gene: TRBV7-7; CDR3aa: CASSYDISNTGELFF; CDR3nt: TGTGCTAGCAGCTACGACATTTCGAACACCGGGGAGCTGTTTTTT
d_gene: -; abundance: -; j_gene: TRBJ1-3; v_gene: TRBV6-5; CDR3aa: CASRADTNSGNTIYF; CDR3nt: TGTGCCAGCAGAGCCGACACCAACTCTGGAAACACCATATATTTT
d_gene: TRBD1; abundance: -; j_gene: TRBJ2-7; v_gene: TRBV28; CDR3aa: CASKWAGGSYEQYF; CDR3nt: TGTGCCAGCAAATGGGCAGGGGGATCCTACGAGCAGTACTTC
d_gene: -; abundance: -; j_gene: TRBJ1-2; v_gene: TRBV29-1; CDR3aa: CSVSGTKNGYTF; CDR3nt: TGCAGCGTTTCCGGGACAAAGAATGGCTACACCTTC
d_gene: -; abundance: once; j_gene: TRBJ1-5; v_gene: TRBV7-2; CDR3aa: CASSLGHRVGQPQHF; CDR3nt: TGTGCCAGCAGCTTAGGCCACAGGGTGGGTCAGCCCCAGCATTTT
d_gene: -; abundance: -; j_gene: TRBJ2-3; v_gene: TRBV30; CDR3aa: CAWSVPGLDTQYF; CDR3nt: TGTGCCTGGAGTGTCCCAGGTTTAGATACGCAGTATTTT
d_gene: -; abundance: -; j_gene: TRBJ2-7; v_gene: TRBV28; CDR3aa: CASSLGLGEQYF; CDR3nt: TGTGCCAGCAGTCTTGGACTTGGCGAGCAGTACTTC